Listed below are T cell receptor beta chains from one sample, sequenced in a study of blood T cell repertoires in COVID-19. The assay was immunoSEQ multiplex PCR, and TCRdb's table has in-frame clones only and misses some. The sample lists 200,000 or so clones, 70% to 85% seen once, with approximately 6.9% in the top ten. Sequenced material: peripheral blood. These receptors were obtained from a human donor with acute or convalescent COVID-19. The donor label of this sample is uncertain. Each CDR3 is given without its conserved first and last residue.

>TRBJ2-3|TRBV5-6
ASSLRTGNTDTQY
>TRBJ1-2|TRBV2
ASSYRGPGYT
>TRBJ1-3|TRBV19
ASSISQARSGNTIY
>TRBJ2-7|TRBV4-2
ASSRDRGSSYEQY
>TRBJ2-3|TRBV7-2
ASSTRTDTDTQY
>TRBJ2-1|TRBV19
ASRTSGSNEQF
>TRBJ2-3|TRBV24-1
ATSGGGRATDTQY
>TRBJ2-2|TRBV3-1/TRBV3-2
ASSQDSTSLGELF
>TRBJ1-1|TRBV7-9
ASSIQGQKTEAF
>TRBJ2-7|TRBV27
ASRNLGQGSYEQY
>TRBJ2-2|TRBV9
ASSVGRGSYTGELF
>TRBJ2-3|TRBV6-1
ASQGLESTDTQY
>TRBJ2-1|TRBV30
AWSDRDRGSYNEQF
>TRBJ1-5|TRBV18
ASSPQGSNQPQH
>TRBJ1-3|TRBV14
ASSPQGNTIY
>TRBJ2-3|TRBV27
ASSLLGAGTDTQY
>TRBJ2-2|TRBV14
ASSPTSGRAFGELF
>TRBJ2-3|TRBV10-1
ASSEGLAGSGADTQY
>TRBJ2-3|TRBV30
AWSWRVNTDTQY
>TRBJ2-3|TRBV9
ASRDERARTDTQY
>TRBJ2-6|TRBV5-1
ASSFEGSSGANVLT
>TRBJ1-2|TRBV6-2/TRBV6-3
ASSNSRDGYT
>TRBJ2-5|TRBV11-1
ASSQIAGVRETQY
>TRBJ2-7|TRBV6-1
ASSATSGRPITRQY
>TRBJ2-5|TRBV5-1
ASSSTSGIQETQY
>TRBJ2-5|TRBV5-1
ASSLGPTGGEGETQY
>TRBJ1-3|TRBV19
ASRYSSISGNTIY
>TRBJ1-2|TRBV11-2
ASSLGGGYGGYT
>TRBJ1-2|TRBV19
ASSPTGTANYGYT
>TRBJ1-4|TRBV6-5
ASSWATATRGEKLF
>TRBJ2-7|TRBV18
ASSPPNRDYERY
>TRBJ2-3|TRBV18
ASSEDRVGTDTQY
>TRBJ2-7|TRBV12-1
ASSFAGTARGPYEQY
>TRBJ2-1|TRBV9
ASSVGLAGGSLGNDEQF
>TRBJ1-1|TRBV6-2/TRBV6-3
ASSLIGGGTEAF
>TRBJ1-1|TRBV9
ASSPETGVNTEAF
>TRBJ2-3|TRBV15
ATSRGQGRTDTQY
>TRBJ2-2|TRBV23-1
ASSHGKAAGELF
>TRBJ1-2|TRBV20-1
SAGAQGYNYGYT
>TRBJ1-4|TRBV19
ASTPTPLSGTGGKGGEKLF
>TRBJ1-1|TRBV3-1/TRBV3-2
ASSQGSRTEAF
>TRBJ1-3|TRBV5-6
ASSLSGNTIY
>TRBJ1-6|TRBV7-9
ASSKSGVNSPLH
>TRBJ1-6|TRBV27
ASSPTGDRYNSPLH
>TRBJ2-1|TRBV29-1
SVLRGSSYNEQF
>TRBJ2-3|TRBV7-9
ASSPYRGGGTDTQY
>TRBJ1-1|TRBV10-3
AIRDRVRMNTEAF
>TRBJ1-2|TRBV6-6
ASSYWDKNYGYT
>TRBJ1-1|TRBV7-9
ASSPWGGSDTEAF
>TRBJ1-1|TRBV19
ASSITGGSSPAF
>TRBJ1-5|TRBV28
ASSQTPGQGGNQPQH
>TRBJ2-3|TRBV11-3
ASSPGQGRFTDTQY
>TRBJ2-3|TRBV29-1
SVERGIPDTQY
>TRBJ2-7|TRBV6-5
ASSYSGQGWNEQY
>TRBJ2-3|TRBV10-3
AIAQGGTQY
>TRBJ1-1|TRBV28
ASSYPLNTEAF
>TRBJ2-7|TRBV28
ASGTGASYEQY